The table lists the clone carrying this T cell receptor (beta chain) with a count of one. The target antigen is unknown. The data derive from a study of shared clonotypes between healthy human individuals. Overall study findings and caveats: Shared clonotypes: about 5.3% naive CD4, around 4% naive CD8, 2.3% memory CD4, 0.35% to 0.5% memory CD8. Non-shared clonotypes showed lower generation probabilities than clonotypes common to all four donors.

CDR1 is SEHNR, CDR2 FQNEAQ, per germline (reference sequence). This CDR3 has 15 amino acids. J lost 6 bases, V lost 0 bases, and 7 bases had no gene match. Some clones are missing from TCRdb's copy, which holds only in-frame ones; the method was immunoSEQ multiplex PCR. Among about 650,000 clones listed, 95% to 96% were seen once. CD45RO-negative, CCR7-selected cells formed the naive CD8 fraction, which excluded terminally differentiated effector memory CD45RA+ cells. The study drew its donors from healthy HIV-negative adults without recent acute infections or vaccinations. This receptor was obtained from a woman aged 25 to 45 in good health. V gene TRBV7-9 combines with J gene TRBJ1-2; 7 nucleotides match TRBD1. The specimen sequenced was naive CD8+ T cells sorted from blood. This chain's CDR3 is CASSLAKTGIDGYTF. The CDR3 DNA is TGTGCCAGCAGCTTAGCTAAGACAGGGATAGATGGCTACACCTTC. Combining the CDR3 with reference TRBV7-9 and TRBJ1-2 gives the whole variable domain DTGVSQNPRHKITKRGQNVTFRCDPISEHNRLYWYRQTLGQGPEFLTYFQNEAQLEKSRLLSDRFSAERPKGSFSTLEIQRTEQGDSAMYLCASSLAKTGIDGYTFGSGTRLTVV.